The following is a T cell receptor (beta chain) sequence with its context. Germline V gene sequence: CDR1 MDHEN, CDR2 SYDVKM. J gave up 4 bases and V 4 bases, and 6 bases lay outside the gene matches. The CDR3 runs to 15 residues. This record comes from a study of blood T cell repertoires in COVID-19. Looking at the study overall: There were acute and convalescent COVID-19 samples, and they came from the United States, Italy and Spain.

Original handling: Reference gene primer amplification yielded estimated nucleated cell counts. Repertoires were generated with immunoSEQ multiplex PCR, while TCRdb's copy carries only in-frame clones and drops some. V, J and clone size derive from that table, while D and trimming were established from the DNA sequence. Altogether 60,000 to 90,000 clones are present, roughly 87% being singletons, with the ten largest covering approximately 4.9%. This clonotype was obtained from a woman aged 80 or older with active or convalescent COVID-19. J is TRBJ2-2 and V is TRBV28; TRBD1 agrees at 7 bases. Sequencing input: peripheral blood. The CDR3 DNA sequence: TGTGCCAGCAGTTACCTCACAGGGGCCACCGGGGAGCTGTTTTTT. This codes for CASSYLTGATGELFF.